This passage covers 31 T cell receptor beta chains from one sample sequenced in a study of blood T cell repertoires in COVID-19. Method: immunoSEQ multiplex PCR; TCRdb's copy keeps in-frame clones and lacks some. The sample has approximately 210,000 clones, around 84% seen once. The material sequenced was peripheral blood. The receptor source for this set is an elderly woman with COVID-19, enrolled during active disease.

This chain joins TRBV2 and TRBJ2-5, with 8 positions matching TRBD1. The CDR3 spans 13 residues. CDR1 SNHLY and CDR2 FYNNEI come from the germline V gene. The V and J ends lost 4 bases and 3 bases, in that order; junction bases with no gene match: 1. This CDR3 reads CASSGQGKETQYF. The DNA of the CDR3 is TGTGCCAGCAGTGGACAGGGGAAAGAGACCCAGTACTTC. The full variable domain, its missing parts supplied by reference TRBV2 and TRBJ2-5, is EPEVTQTPSHQVTQMGQEVILRCVPISNHLYFYWYRQILGQKVEFLVSFYNNEISEKSEIFDDQFSVERPDGSNFTLKIRSTKLEDSAMYFCASSGQGKETQYFGPGTRLLVL.

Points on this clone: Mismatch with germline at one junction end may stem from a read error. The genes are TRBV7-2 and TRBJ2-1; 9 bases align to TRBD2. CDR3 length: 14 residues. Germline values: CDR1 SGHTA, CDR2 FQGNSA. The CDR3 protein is CASSVAGAIGEQFF. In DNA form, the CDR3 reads TGTGCCAGCAGCGTAGCGGGGGCGATAGGTGAGCAGTTCTTC.

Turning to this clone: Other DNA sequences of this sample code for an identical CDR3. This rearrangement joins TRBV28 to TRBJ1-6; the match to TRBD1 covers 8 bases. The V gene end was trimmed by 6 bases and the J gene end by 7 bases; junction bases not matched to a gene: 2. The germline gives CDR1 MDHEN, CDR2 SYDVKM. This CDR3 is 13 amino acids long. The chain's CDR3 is CASRDRDNSPLHF. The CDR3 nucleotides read TGTGCCAGCAGGGACAGGGACAATTCACCCCTCCACTTT.

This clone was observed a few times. The CDR3 loop reads CASSEMGGPYNEQFF. For the CDR3, the DNA is TGCGCCAGCAGTGAGATGGGGGGGCCTTACAATGAGCAGTTCTTC. V gene TRBV10-2 combines with J gene TRBJ2-1; D might be TRBD2 (7 bases). Trimming left V 2 bases short and J 4 bases short, with 12 bases between. The CDR3 contains 15 residues. Per the germline V gene, CDR1 is WSHSY and CDR2 is SAAADI.

CDR3 coding DNA: TGTGCCAGTACCAAGATTGAGGCAGGGTCCGGCTACACCTTC. It codes for CASTKIEAGSGYTF. The chain couples TRBV19 to TRBJ1-2, with D tentatively TRBD1 (5 bases). Per the germline V gene, CDR1 is LNHDA and CDR2 is SQIVND (reference sequence). V lost 7 bases, J lost 8 bases, and 20 bases lay in between. The CDR3 contains 14 residues. The variable domain in full, with the rest retrieved from reference TRBV19 and TRBJ1-2, is DGGITQSPKYLFRKEGQNVTLSCEQNLNHDAMYWYRQDPGQGLRLIYYSQIVNDFQKGDIAEGYSVSREKKESFPLTVTSAQKNPTAFYLCASTKIEAGSGYTFGSGTRLTVV.

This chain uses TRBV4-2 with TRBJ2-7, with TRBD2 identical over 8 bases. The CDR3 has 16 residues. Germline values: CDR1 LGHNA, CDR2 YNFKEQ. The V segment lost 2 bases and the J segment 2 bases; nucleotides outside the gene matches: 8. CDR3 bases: TGTGCCAGCAGCCAACCCGGGACTAGTATTACCTACGAGCAGTACTTC. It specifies CASSQPGTSITYEQYF.

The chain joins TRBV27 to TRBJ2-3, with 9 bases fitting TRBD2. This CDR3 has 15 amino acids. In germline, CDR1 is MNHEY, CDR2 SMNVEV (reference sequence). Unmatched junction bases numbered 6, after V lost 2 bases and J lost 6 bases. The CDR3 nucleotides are TGTGCCAGCAGTTTAGGCGGGGGGGCTACTGATACGCAGTATTTT. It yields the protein CASSLGGGATDTQYF.

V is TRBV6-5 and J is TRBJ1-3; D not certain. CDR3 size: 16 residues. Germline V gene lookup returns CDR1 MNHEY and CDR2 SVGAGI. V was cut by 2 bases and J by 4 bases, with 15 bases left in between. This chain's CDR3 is CASSYSGRGSGNTIYF. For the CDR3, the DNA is TGTGCCAGCAGTTACAGCGGCCGGGGATCCGGAAACACCATATATTTT.

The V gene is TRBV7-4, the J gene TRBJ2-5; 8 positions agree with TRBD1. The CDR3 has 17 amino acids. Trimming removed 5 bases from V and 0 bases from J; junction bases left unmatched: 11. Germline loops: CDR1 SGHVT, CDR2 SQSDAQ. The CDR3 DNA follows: TGTGCCAGCAGCCAAGGATTGACAGGGGACAACCAAGAGACCCAGTACTTC. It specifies CASSQGLTGDNQETQYF.

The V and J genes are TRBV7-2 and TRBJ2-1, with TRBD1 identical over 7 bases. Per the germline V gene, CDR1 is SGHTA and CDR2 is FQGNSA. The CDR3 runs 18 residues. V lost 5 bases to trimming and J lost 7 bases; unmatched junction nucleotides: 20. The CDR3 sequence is CASSPRQGFPPFRNEQFF. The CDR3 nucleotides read TGTGCCAGCAGCCCCCGACAGGGATTCCCTCCTTTTAGGAATGAGCAGTTCTTC.

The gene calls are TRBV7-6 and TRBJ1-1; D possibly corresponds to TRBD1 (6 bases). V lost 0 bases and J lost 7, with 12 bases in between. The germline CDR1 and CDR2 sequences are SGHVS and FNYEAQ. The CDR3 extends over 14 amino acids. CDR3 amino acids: CASSLARGSSEAFF. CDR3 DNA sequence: TGTGCCAGCAGCTTAGCGAGGGGGTCAAGTGAAGCTTTCTTT.

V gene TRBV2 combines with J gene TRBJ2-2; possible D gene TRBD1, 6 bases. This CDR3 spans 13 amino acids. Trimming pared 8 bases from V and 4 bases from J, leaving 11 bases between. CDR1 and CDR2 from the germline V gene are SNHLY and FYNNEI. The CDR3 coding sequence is TGTGCCAGCCACAGGGAGCTCACCGGGGAGCTGTTTTTT. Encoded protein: CASHRELTGELFF.

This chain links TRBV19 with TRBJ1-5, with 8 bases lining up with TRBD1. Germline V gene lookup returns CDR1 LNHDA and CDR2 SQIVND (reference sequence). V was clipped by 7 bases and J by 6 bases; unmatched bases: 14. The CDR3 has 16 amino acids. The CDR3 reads CASTFSGQGKGQPQHF. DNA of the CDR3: TGTGCCAGTACCTTTTCCGGACAGGGAAAAGGTCAGCCCCAGCATTTT.

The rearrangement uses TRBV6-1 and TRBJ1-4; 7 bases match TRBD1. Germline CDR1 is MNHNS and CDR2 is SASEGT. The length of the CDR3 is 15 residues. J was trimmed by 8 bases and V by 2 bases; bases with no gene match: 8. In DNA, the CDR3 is TGTGCCAGCAGTGAACCCGGGACAGTAGGAGAAAAACTGTTTTTT. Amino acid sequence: CASSEPGTVGEKLFF.

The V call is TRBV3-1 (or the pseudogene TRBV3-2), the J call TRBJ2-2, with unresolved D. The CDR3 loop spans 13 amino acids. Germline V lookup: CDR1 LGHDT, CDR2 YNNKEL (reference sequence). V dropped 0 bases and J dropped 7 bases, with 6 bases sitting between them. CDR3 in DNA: TGTGCCAGCAGCCAAGATCTTAGCGGGGAGCTGTTTTTT. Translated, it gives CASSQDLSGELFF.

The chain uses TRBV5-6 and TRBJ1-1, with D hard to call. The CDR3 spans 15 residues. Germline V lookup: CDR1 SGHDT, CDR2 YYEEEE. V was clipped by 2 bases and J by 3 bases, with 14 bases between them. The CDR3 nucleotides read TGTGCCAGCAGCTTCGACACCGCCGGGGACACTGAAGCTTTCTTT. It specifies CASSFDTAGDTEAFF. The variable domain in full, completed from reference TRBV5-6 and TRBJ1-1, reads DAGVTQSPTHLIKTRGQQVTLRCSPKSGHDTVSWYQQALGQGPQFIFQYYEEEERQRGNFPDRFSGHQFPNYSSELNVNALLLGDSALYLCASSFDTAGDTEAFFGQGTRLTVV.

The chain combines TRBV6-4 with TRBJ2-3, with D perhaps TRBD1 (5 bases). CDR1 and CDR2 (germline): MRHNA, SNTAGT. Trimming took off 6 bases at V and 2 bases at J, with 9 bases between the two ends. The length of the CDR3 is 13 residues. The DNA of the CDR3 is TGTGCCAGCAGGCCCAGGGACACAGATACGCAGTATTTT. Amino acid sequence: CASRPRDTDTQYF.

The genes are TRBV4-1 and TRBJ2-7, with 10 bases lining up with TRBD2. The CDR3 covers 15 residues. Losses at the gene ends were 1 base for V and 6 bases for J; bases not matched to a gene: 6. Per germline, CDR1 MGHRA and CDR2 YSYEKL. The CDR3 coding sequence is TGCGCCAGCAGCCAAGGCCAAAGGACTAGCGGCGAGCAGTACTTC. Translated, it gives CASSQGQRTSGEQYF.

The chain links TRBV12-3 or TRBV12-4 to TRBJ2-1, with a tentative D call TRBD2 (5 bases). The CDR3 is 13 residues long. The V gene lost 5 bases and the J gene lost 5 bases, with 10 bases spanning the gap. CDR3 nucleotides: TGTGCCAGCAGTCCCGGGGAGAACAATGAGCAGTTCTTC. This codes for CASSPGENNEQFF.

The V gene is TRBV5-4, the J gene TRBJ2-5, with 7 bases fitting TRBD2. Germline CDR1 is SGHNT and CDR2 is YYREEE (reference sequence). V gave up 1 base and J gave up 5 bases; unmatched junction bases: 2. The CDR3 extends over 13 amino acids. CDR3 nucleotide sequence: TGTGCCAGCAGCTTGACCGGGGGGGAGACCCAGTACTTC. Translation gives CASSLTGGETQYF.

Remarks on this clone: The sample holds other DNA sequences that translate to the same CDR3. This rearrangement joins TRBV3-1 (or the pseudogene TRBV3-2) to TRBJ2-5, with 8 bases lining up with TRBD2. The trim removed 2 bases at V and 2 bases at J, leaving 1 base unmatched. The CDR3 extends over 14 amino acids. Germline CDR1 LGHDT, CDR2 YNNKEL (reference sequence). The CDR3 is CASSQRGGQETQYF. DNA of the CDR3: TGTGCCAGCAGCCAACGCGGGGGGCAAGAGACCCAGTACTTC.

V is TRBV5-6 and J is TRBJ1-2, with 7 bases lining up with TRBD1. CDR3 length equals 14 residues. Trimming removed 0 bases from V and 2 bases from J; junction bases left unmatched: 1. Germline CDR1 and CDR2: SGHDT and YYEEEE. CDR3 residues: CASSLGDRNYGYTF. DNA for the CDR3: TGTGCCAGCAGCTTGGGGGACAGAAACTATGGCTACACCTTC. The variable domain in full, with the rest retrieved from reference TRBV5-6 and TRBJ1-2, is DAGVTQSPTHLIKTRGQQVTLRCSPKSGHDTVSWYQQALGQGPQFIFQYYEEEERQRGNFPDRFSGHQFPNYSSELNVNALLLGDSALYLCASSLGDRNYGYTFGSGTRLTVV.

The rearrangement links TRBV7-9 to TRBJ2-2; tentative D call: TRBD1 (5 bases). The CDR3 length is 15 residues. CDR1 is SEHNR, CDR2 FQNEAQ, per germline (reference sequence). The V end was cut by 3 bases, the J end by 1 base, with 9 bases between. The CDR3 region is CASSLGQGNTGELFF. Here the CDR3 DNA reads TGTGCCAGCAGCTTGGGTCAGGGGAACACCGGGGAGCTGTTTTTT.

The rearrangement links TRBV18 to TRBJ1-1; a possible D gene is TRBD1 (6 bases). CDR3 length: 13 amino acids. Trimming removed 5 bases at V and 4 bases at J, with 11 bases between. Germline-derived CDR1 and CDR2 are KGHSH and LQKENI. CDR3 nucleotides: TGTGCCAGCTCAGCTACAGGGATCACTGAAGCTTTCTTT. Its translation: CASSATGITEAFF. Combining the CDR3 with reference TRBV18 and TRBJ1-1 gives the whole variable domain NAGVMQNPRHLVRRRGQEARLRCSPMKGHSHVYWYRQLPEEGLKFMVYLQKENIIDESGMPKERFSAEFPKEGPSILRIQQVVRGDSAAYFCASSATGITEAFFGQGTRLTVV.

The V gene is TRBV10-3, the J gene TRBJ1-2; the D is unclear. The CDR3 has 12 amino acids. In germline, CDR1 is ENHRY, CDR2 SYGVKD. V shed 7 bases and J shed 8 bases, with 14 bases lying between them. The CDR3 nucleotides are TGTGCCATCAACGCAGGAACGGGAGGCTACACCTTC. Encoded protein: CAINAGTGGYTF.

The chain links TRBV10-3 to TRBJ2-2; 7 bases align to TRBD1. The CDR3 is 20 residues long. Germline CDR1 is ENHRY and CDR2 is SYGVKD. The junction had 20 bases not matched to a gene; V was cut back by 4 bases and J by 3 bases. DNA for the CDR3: TGTGCCATCAGTGCCTCTCCTTCGAGCGACAGGGCAGGGGACACCGGGGAGCTGTTTTTT. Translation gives CAISASPSSDRAGDTGELFF.

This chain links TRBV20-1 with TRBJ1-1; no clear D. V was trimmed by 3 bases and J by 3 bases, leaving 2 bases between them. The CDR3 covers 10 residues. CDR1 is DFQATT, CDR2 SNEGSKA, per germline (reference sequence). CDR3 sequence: CSASYTEAFF. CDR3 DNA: TGCAGTGCTAGCTACACTGAAGCTTTCTTT.

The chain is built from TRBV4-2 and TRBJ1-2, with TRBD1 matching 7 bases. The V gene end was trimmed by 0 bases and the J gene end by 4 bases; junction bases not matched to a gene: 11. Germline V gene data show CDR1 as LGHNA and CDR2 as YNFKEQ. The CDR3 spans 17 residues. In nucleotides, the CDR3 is TGTGCCAGCAGCCAAGAGCGGTTAGGAGGGGGCCTCTATGGCTACACCTTC. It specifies CASSQERLGGGLYGYTF.

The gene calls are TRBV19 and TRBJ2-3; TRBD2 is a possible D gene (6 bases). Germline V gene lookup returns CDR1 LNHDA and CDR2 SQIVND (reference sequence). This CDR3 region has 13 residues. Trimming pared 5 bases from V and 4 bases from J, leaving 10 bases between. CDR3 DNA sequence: TGTGCCAGTAGTTATTTAGCGGCAGATACGCAGTATTTT. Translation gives CASSYLAADTQYF.

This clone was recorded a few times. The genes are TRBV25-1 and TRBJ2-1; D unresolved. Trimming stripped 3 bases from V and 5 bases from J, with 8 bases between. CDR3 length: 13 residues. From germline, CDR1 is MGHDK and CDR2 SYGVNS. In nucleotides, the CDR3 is TGTGCCAGCAGTGAGGTCCAGAACAATGAGCAGTTCTTC. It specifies CASSEVQNNEQFF.

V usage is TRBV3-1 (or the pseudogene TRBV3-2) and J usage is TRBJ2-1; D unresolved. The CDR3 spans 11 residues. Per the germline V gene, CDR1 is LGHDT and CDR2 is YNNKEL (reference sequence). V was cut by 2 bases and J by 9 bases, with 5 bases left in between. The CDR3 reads CASSQSSEQFF. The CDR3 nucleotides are TGTGCCAGCAGCCAATCCAGTGAGCAGTTCTTC.